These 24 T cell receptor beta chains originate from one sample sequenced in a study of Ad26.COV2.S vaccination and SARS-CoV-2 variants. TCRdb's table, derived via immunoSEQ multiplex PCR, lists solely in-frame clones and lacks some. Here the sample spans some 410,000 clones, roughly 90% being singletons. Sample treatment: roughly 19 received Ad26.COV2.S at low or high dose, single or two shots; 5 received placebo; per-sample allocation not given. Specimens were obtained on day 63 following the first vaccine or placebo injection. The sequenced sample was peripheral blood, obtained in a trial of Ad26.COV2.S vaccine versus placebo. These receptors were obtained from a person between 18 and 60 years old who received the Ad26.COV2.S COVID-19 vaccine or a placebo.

CDR3 bases: TGTGCCAGCAGCTCTGCCTTCTTAGATACGCAGTATTTT. Translating it yields CASSSAFLDTQYF. This chain joins TRBV7-2 and TRBJ2-3; D unresolved. The germline V and J ends were trimmed by 4 bases and 5 bases, with 10 bases remaining between them. In germline, CDR1 is SGHTA, CDR2 FQGNSA. This CDR3 comprises 13 residues.

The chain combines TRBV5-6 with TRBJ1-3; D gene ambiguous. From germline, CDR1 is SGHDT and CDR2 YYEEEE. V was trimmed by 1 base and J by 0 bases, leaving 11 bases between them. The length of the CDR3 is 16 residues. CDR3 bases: TGTGCCAGCAGCTTGTACGTAGGGTTCTCTGGAAACACCATATATTTT. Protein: CASSLYVGFSGNTIYF.

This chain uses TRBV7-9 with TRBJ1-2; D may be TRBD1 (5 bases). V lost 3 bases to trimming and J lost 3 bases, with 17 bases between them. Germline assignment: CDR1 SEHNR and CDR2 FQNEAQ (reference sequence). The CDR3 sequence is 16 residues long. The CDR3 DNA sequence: TGTGCCAGCAGCTTTTTGGCGGGCCAGGGAGACTATGGCTACACCTTC. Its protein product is CASSFLAGQGDYGYTF.

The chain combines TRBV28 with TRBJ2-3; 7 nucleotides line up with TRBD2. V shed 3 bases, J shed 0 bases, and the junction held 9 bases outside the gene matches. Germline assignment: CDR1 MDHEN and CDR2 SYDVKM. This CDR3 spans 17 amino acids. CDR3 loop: CASSFIGGGSSTDTQYF. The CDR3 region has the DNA TGTGCCAGCAGTTTTATCGGCGGGGGATCTAGCACAGATACGCAGTATTTT.

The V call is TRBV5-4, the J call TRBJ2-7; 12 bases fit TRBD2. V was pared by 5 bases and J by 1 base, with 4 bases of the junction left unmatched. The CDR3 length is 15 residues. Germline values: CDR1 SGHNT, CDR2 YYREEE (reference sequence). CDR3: CASRASGGESYEQYF. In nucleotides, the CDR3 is TGTGCCAGCAGGGCTAGCGGGGGGGAGTCCTACGAGCAGTACTTC.

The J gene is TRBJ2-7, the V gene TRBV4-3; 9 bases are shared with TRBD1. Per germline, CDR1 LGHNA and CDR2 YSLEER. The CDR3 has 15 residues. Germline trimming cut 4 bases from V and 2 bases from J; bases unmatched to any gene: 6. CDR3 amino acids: CASSPGTGNAYEQYF. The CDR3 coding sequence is TGCGCCAGCAGCCCAGGGACAGGGAATGCCTACGAGCAGTACTTC.

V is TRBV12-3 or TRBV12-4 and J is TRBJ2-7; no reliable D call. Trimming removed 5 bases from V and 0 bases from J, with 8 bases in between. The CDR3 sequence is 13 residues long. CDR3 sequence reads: CASSPGPSYEQYF. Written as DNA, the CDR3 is TGTGCCAGCAGTCCAGGTCCCTCCTACGAGCAGTACTTC.

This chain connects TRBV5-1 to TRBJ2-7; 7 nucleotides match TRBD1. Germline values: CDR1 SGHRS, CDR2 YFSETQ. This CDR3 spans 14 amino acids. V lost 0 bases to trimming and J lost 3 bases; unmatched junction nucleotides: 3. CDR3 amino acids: CASSLGAGGYEQYF. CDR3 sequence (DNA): TGCGCCAGCAGCTTGGGGGCAGGGGGCTACGAGCAGTACTTC.

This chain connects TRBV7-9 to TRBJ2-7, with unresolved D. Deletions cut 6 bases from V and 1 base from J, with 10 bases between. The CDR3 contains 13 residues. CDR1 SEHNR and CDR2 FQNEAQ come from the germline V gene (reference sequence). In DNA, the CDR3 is TGTGCCAGCAGGTCCGGGCCGTCCTACGAGCAGTACTTC. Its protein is CASRSGPSYEQYF. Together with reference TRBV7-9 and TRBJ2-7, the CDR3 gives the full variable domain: DTGVSQNPRHKITKRGQNVTFRCDPISEHNRLYWYRQTLGQGPEFLTYFQNEAQLEKSRLLSDRFSAERPKGSFSTLEIQRTEQGDSAMYLCASRSGPSYEQYFGPGTRLTVT.

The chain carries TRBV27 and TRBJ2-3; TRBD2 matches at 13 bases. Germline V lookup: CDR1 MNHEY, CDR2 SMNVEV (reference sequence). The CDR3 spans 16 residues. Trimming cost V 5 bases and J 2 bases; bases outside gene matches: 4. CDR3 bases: TGTGCCAGCAGTAGACTAGCGGGGGGCAACACAGATACGCAGTATTTT. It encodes CASSRLAGGNTDTQYF.

CDR3 nucleotide sequence: TGTGCCAGCCGTTGGGGGGGCGCGGTGGAGACCCAGTACTTC. Translation gives CASRWGGAVETQYF. The chain joins TRBV2 to TRBJ2-5; D might be TRBD2 (7 bases). This CDR3 region has 14 residues. Trimming removed 8 bases at V and 5 bases at J, with 18 bases between. Germline loops: CDR1 SNHLY, CDR2 FYNNEI.

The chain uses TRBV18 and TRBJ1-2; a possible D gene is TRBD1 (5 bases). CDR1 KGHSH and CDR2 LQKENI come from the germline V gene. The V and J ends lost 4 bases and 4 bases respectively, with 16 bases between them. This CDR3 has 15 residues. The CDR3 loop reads CASSLSPQDFYGYTF. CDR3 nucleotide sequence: TGTGCCAGCTCACTTTCGCCACAGGATTTCTATGGCTACACCTTC.

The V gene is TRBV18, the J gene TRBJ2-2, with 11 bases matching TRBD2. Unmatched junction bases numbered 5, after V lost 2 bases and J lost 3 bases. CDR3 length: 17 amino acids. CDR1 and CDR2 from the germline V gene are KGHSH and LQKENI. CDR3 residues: CASSPTSGGEHTGELFF. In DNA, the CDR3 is TGTGCCAGCTCACCAACTAGCGGGGGAGAACACACCGGGGAGCTGTTTTTT.

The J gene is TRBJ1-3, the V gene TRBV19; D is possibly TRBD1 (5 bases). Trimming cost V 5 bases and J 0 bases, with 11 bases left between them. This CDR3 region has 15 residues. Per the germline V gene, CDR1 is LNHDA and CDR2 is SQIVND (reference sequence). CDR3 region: CASSATGNSGNTIYF. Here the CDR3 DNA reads TGTGCCAGTAGTGCCACAGGCAACTCTGGAAACACCATATATTTT.

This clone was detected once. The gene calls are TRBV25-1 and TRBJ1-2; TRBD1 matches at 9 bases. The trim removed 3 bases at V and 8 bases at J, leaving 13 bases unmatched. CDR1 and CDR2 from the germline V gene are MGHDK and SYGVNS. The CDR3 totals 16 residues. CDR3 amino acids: CASSEGTRDRVIGYTF. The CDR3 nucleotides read TGTGCCAGCAGTGAGGGGACCCGGGACAGGGTTATCGGCTACACCTTC.

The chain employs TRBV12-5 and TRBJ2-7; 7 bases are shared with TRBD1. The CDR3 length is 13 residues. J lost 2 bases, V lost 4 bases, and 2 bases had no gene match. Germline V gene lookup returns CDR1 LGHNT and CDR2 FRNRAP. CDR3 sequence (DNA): TGTGCTAGTGGTTCAGGGGGTACCTACGAGCAGTACTTC. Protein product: CASGSGGTYEQYF. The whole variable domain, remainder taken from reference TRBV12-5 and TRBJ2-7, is DARVTQTPRHKVTEMGQEVTMRCQPILGHNTVFWYRQTMMQGLELLAYFRNRAPLDDSGMPKDRFSAEMPDATLATLKIQPSEPRDSAVYFCASGSGGTYEQYFGPGTRLTVT.

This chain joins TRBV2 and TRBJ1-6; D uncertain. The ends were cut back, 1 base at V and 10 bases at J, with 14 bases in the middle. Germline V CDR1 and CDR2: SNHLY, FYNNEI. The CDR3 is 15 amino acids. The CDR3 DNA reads TGTGCCAGCAGTGAAGATGCCAAAGGGAACTCACCCCTCCACTTT. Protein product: CASSEDAKGNSPLHF.

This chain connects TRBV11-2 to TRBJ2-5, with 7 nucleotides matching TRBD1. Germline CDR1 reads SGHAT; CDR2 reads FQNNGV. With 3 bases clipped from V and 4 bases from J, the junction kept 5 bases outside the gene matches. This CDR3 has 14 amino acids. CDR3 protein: CASSLTGKVETQYF. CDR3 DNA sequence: TGTGCCAGCAGCTTGACAGGGAAGGTAGAGACCCAGTACTTC.

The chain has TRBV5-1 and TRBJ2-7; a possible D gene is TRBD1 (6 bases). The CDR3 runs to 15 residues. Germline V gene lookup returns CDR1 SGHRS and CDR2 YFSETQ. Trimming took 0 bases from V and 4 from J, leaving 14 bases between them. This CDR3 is CASSLGAGESYEQYF. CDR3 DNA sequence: TGCGCCAGCAGCTTGGGTGCAGGGGAATCTTACGAGCAGTACTTC.

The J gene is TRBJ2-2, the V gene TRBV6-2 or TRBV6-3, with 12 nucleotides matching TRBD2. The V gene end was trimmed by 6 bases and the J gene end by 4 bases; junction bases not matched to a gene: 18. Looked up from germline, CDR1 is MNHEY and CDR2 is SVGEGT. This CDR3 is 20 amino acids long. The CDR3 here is CASSNQPRTSGVRGTGELFF. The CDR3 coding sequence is TGTGCCAGCAGCAACCAACCACGGACTAGCGGGGTCAGGGGCACCGGGGAGCTGTTTTTT.

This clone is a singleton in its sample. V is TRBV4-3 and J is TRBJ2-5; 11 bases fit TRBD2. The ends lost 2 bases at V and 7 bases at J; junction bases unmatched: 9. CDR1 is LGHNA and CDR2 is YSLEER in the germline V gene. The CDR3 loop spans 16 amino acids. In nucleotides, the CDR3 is TGCGCCAGCAGCCAACTAGCGGGGGGACTCGCGGGGACCCAGTACTTC. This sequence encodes CASSQLAGGLAGTQYF.

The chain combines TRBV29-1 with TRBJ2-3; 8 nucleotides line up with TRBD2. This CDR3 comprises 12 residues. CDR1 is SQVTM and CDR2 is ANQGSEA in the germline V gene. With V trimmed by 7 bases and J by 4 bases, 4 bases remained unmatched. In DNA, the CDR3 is TGCAGCGCCCCGGGACTAGCAGATACGCAGTATTTT. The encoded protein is CSAPGLADTQYF.

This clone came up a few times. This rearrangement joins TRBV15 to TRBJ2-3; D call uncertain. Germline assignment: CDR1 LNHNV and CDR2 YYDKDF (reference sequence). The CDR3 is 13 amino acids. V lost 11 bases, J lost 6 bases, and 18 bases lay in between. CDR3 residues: CASASRVSDTQYF. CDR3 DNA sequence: TGTGCCTCCGCGAGCCGGGTTTCGGATACGCAGTATTTT.

In DNA, the CDR3 is TGCGCCAGCAGCCAAGCTACCGGACCTAACTATGGCTACACCTTC. The encoded protein is CASSQATGPNYGYTF. The V call is TRBV4-1, the J call TRBJ1-2; D is uncertain. This CDR3 region has 15 residues. Trimming shortened V by 1 base and J by 0 bases, and 9 bases separated the two germline ends. Germline CDR1 is MGHRA and CDR2 is YSYEKL.